These T cell receptor beta chains were read from a single sample in a study of spatial heterogeneity in lung cancer. TCRdb reprocessed the 5' RACE reads via MiXCR and lists one record per CDR3 protein. The sample yields approximately 2,900 distinct CDR3 sequences, about an eighth seen once. The specimen was lung tumor tissue, collected at surgery. The receptor set was obtained from a male donor with early-stage non-small cell lung cancer. Both conserved end residues are part of each CDR3. The D gene is left open where the match is weak. Clone size is shown for a subset of rows, as once, few, many or a class of expanded clone.

V,J,size,D,CDR3,DNA
TRBV7-9,TRBJ2-1,few,TRBD2,CASSLGGGRANNEQFF,TGTGCCAGCAGCTTAGGTGGCGGGAGGGCGAACAATGAGCAGTTCTTC
TRBV12-2,TRBJ1-5,.,.,CASRPTGMIQPQHF,TGTGCAAGTCGCCCGACAGGGATGATACAGCCCCAGCATTTT
TRBV7-2,TRBJ2-5,few,.,CASSPGRIETQYF,TGTGCCAGCAGCCCTGGTAGGATAGAGACCCAGTACTTC
TRBV7-2,TRBJ2-5,.,TRBD2,CASSPLGSGGAETQYF,TGTGCCAGCAGCCCCCTGGGTAGCGGGGGGGCGGAGACCCAGTACTTC
TRBV12-3/TRBV12-4,TRBJ1-2,medium-sized,.,CASSPGPAGYTF,TGTGCCAGCAGTCCGGGGCCGGCTGGCTACACCTTC
TRBV3-1,TRBJ2-1,medium-sized,TRBD2,CASSGLAPYNEQFF,TGTGCCAGCAGCGGACTAGCGCCATACAATGAGCAGTTCTTC
TRBV6-2/TRBV6-3,TRBJ1-2,medium-sized,TRBD1,CATRDRSNYGYTF,TGTGCCACCCGGGACAGGAGTAACTATGGCTACACCTTC
TRBV28,TRBJ1-5,medium-sized,TRBD1,CASSYRDRLNQPQHF,TGTGCCAGCAGTTACCGGGACAGACTGAATCAGCCCCAGCATTTT
TRBV29-1,TRBJ2-4,medium-sized,.,CSVVLAKNIQYF,TGCAGCGTTGTTCTAGCCAAAAACATTCAGTACTTC
TRBV10-1,TRBJ2-7,medium-sized,TRBD2,CASSGYLAGAYEQYF,TGCGCCAGCTCCGGTTACCTAGCGGGAGCCTACGAGCAGTACTTC
TRBV6-5,TRBJ2-7,medium-sized,TRBD2,CASSYRAGGLYEQYF,TGTGCCAGCAGTTACCGGGCGGGGGGTTTATACGAGCAGTACTTC
TRBV5-8,TRBJ2-1,medium-sized,.,CASSLEGASNEQFF,TGTGCCAGCAGCTTGGAGGGCGCTTCCAATGAGCAGTTCTTC
TRBV2,TRBJ1-6,many,TRBD1,CASREGTANSPLHF,TGTGCCAGCAGGGAAGGGACAGCTAATTCACCCCTCCACTTT
TRBV7-2,TRBJ1-6,medium-sized,.,CASSPNRNGALHF,TGTGCCAGCAGCCCTAACAGGAACGGGGCCCTCCACTTT
TRBV28,TRBJ2-7,medium-sized,TRBD2,CASTPRDSGSSYEQYF,TGTGCCAGCACCCCTCGAGACAGCGGGAGCTCCTACGAGCAGTACTTC
TRBV10-3,TRBJ2-4,.,TRBD1,CAISEGQGAGNIQYF,TGTGCCATCAGTGAGGGGCAGGGGGCGGGGAACATTCAGTACTTC
TRBV28,TRBJ1-1,.,.,CASQFGSTEAFF,TGTGCCAGCCAATTCGGGTCCACTGAAGCTTTCTTT
TRBV4-2,TRBJ2-5,medium-sized,.,CASSQEWGEGLETQYF,TGTGCCAGCAGCCAAGAGTGGGGTGAGGGCCTCGAGACCCAGTACTTC
TRBV5-1,TRBJ2-6,medium-sized,TRBD2,CASSLLGLAGTGANVLTF,TGCGCCAGCAGCTTGTTGGGCCTAGCGGGGACCGGGGCCAACGTCCTGACTTTC
TRBV27,TRBJ2-3,many,TRBD1,CASSLMTGGVADTQYF,TGTGCCAGCAGTTTAATGACAGGGGGCGTCGCAGATACGCAGTATTTT
TRBV20-1,TRBJ2-5,many,TRBD2,CSAPLGSGNPGETQYF,TGCAGTGCTCCCCTGGGGAGCGGGAACCCGGGGGAGACCCAGTACTTC
TRBV18,TRBJ1-1,few,.,CASSPRGNTEAFF,TGTGCCAGCTCACCACGGGGGAACACTGAAGCTTTCTTT
TRBV29-1,TRBJ1-2,medium-sized,.,CSVSEYNYGYTF,TGCAGCGTGTCCGAGTACAACTATGGCTACACCTTC
TRBV7-3,TRBJ1-1,medium-sized,TRBD1,CASSLYRGTEAFF,TGTGCCAGCAGCTTATACAGGGGCACTGAAGCTTTCTTT
TRBV6-5,TRBJ2-6,medium-sized,.,CASRLGGSGANVLTF,TGTGCCAGCAGACTAGGGGGTTCTGGGGCCAACGTCCTGACTTTC
TRBV7-2,TRBJ1-2,many,.,CASSLFGNYGYTF,TGTGCCAGCAGCTTGTTTGGCAACTATGGCTACACCTTC
TRBV20-1,TRBJ2-4,many,.,CSARAGIKNIQYF,TGCAGTGCTAGGGCGGGGATAAAAAACATTCAGTACTTC
TRBV12-3/TRBV12-4,TRBJ2-7,many,TRBD1,CASSRQGRGTYEQYF,TGTGCCAGCAGCCGACAGGGTCGAGGAACCTACGAGCAGTACTTC
TRBV4-2,TRBJ2-5,medium-sized,.,CASSQDILIETQYF,TGTGCCAGCAGCCAAGATATACTAATCGAGACCCAGTACTTC
TRBV18,TRBJ1-1,few,.,CASSPPVVGNTEAFF,TGTGCCAGCTCACCACCGGTGGTGGGGAACACTGAAGCTTTCTTT
TRBV28,TRBJ1-1,medium-sized,TRBD1,CASRSIGGQNTEAFF,TGTGCCAGCAGGTCTATAGGGGGCCAGAACACTGAAGCTTTCTTT
TRBV29-1,TRBJ2-5,many,TRBD1,CSVEADRGQETQYF,TGCAGCGTTGAAGCTGACAGGGGGCAAGAGACCCAGTACTTC
TRBV6-5,TRBJ2-1,.,TRBD2,CASSYTGTSLWKQFF,TGTGCCAGCAGTTACACCGGGACTAGCCTCTGGAAGCAGTTCTTC
TRBV18,TRBJ2-1,few,.,CASSLYTYPLNEQFF,TGTGCCAGCTCCCTCTACACGTACCCCCTCAATGAGCAGTTCTTC
TRBV7-9,TRBJ2-7,medium-sized,.,CASSLFYEQYF,TGTGCCAGCAGCTTGTTCTACGAGCAGTACTTC
TRBV20-1,TRBJ1-5,medium-sized,.,CSAIPGIQPQHF,TGCAGTGCTATTCCAGGGATTCAGCCCCAGCATTTT
TRBV7-3,TRBJ2-6,many,.,CASSFSPAGANVLTF,TGTGCCAGCAGCTTTAGCCCCGCTGGGGCCAACGTCCTGACTTTC
TRBV2,TRBJ1-2,medium-sized,TRBD1,CASRGTGGLYGYTF,TGTGCCAGCAGAGGGACAGGGGGTCTCTATGGCTACACCTTC
TRBV7-8,TRBJ1-1,medium-sized,.,CASSLLTEAFF,TGTGCCAGCAGCTTATTAACTGAAGCTTTCTTT
TRBV18,TRBJ1-4,few,.,CASSPPNQQGRGEKLFF,TGTGCCAGCTCACCACCGAACCAGCAGGGGCGAGGGGAAAAACTGTTTTTT
TRBV20-1,TRBJ2-3,many,.,CSARFLPGRGKQSTDTQYF,TGCAGTGCTAGATTTCTTCCGGGCCGAGGGAAACAGTCAACAGATACGCAGTATTTT
TRBV29-1,TRBJ2-2,medium-sized,TRBD2,CSAGLAGGTGELFF,TGCAGCGCGGGACTAGCGGGAGGTACCGGGGAGCTGTTTTTT
TRBV7-2,TRBJ2-1,few,.,CASSLKSGGQNEQFF,TGTGCCAGCAGCTTAAAGTCGGGGGGCCAAAATGAGCAGTTCTTC
TRBV5-1,TRBJ2-3,many,TRBD2,CASSPTLTSGRDEADTQYF,TGCGCCAGCAGCCCCACCCTTACTAGCGGGAGGGATGAAGCAGATACGCAGTATTTT
TRBV6-5,TRBJ2-7,few,.,CASSYSGRDQHYEQYF,TGTGCCAGCAGTTACTCCGGCAGGGACCAACACTACGAGCAGTACTTC
TRBV11-3,TRBJ2-3,medium-sized,TRBD2,CASSFSGGGTDTQYF,TGTGCCAGCAGTTTTAGCGGGGGCGGAACAGATACGCAGTATTTT